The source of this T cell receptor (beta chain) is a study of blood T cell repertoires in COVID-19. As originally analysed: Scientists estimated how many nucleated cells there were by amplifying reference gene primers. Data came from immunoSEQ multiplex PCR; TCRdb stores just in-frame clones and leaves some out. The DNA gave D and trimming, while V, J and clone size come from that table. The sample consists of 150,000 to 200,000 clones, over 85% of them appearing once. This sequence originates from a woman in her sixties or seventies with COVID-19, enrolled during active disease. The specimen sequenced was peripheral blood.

CDR3 nucleotides: TGTGCCAGCAGTTACGCGGACAGGCTAAAACTGTTTTTT. Protein sequence: CASSYADRLKLFF. The chain carries TRBV6-2 or TRBV6-3 and TRBJ1-4; the match to TRBD1 covers 7 bases. The CDR3 has 13 amino acids. The ends lost 2 bases at V and 10 bases at J; junction bases unmatched: 4. Germline CDR1 is MNHEY and CDR2 is SVGEGT.